This entry lists 24 T cell receptor beta chains sequenced from one sample in a study of shared clonotypes between healthy human individuals (dated by TCRdb to about 2020). Library prep was done by the immunoSEQ multiplex PCR assay. This immuneACCESS table, as held by TCRdb, lists in-frame sequences with V and J called but not all clones. Of the missing ones, under half trace to an unresolved V gene in checked studies; the others have no known cause. The sample table records hundreds of thousands of clones; about 95% of these occur just once. In total, the top ten clones hold 0.1% to 0.11% of the sample. CD8 naive samples were obtained by positive selection for CCR7 among CD45RO-negative cells, yielding a CD45RA+CCR7+ population from which TemRA cells were excluded. The sequenced material came from naive CD8+ T cells sorted from blood. What this sample's cell subset or site label stands for: CD45RA+CCR7+. Receptor source: a woman in her twenties or thirties in good health.

The CDR3: CASSLRQGAVGELFF. The CDR3 DNA sequence: TGTGCCAGCAGTTTACGACAGGGGGCTGTCGGGGAGCTGTTTTTT. This rearrangement joins TRBV27 to TRBJ2-2, with 10 bases identical to TRBD1. V was clipped by 2 bases and J by 7 bases; unmatched bases: 4. This CDR3 region has 15 residues. Looked up from germline, CDR1 is MNHEY and CDR2 is SMNVEV (reference sequence).

The V gene is TRBV9, the J gene TRBJ2-7, with 13 bases matching TRBD2. CDR3 length equals 15 residues. Germline loops: CDR1 SGDLS, CDR2 YYNGEE. V trimming: 3 bases; J trimming: 4 bases; junction bases outside the gene matches: 4. In nucleotides, the CDR3 is TGTGCCAGCAGCGGATGGACTAGCGGGAGTTACGAGCAGTACTTC. Translation: CASSGWTSGSYEQYF.

The chain carries TRBV4-1 and TRBJ2-7, with D possibly being TRBD1 or TRBD2 (5 bases each). Between the trimmed V and J ends, which lost 0 bases and 2 bases, there was a span of 11 bases. The CDR3 contains 15 residues. Germline V gene sequence: CDR1 MGHRA, CDR2 YSYEKL. The CDR3 sequence is CASSQDRDVTYEQYF. As DNA, the CDR3 is TGCGCCAGCAGCCAAGACCGGGACGTTACCTACGAGCAGTACTTC.

This chain links TRBV15 with TRBJ2-3; 7 positions agree with TRBD2. V was clipped by 4 bases and J by 3 bases; unmatched bases: 13. CDR3 length: 17 amino acids. Germline V CDR1 and CDR2: LNHNV, YYDKDF (reference sequence). The CDR3 sequence is CATSTEGVLAITDTQYF. The CDR3 DNA reads TGTGCCACCAGCACAGAGGGTGTACTAGCGATTACAGATACGCAGTATTTT.

The V and J genes are TRBV27 and TRBJ2-4; TRBD1 aligns across 7 bases. CDR3 size: 19 residues. With 1 base clipped from V and 3 bases from J, the junction kept 15 bases outside the gene matches. Germline CDR1 MNHEY, CDR2 SMNVEV (reference sequence). CDR3 amino acids: CASSLYSANRGEGKNIQYF. CDR3 in DNA: TGTGCCAGCAGTTTATACTCCGCAAACAGGGGTGAGGGCAAAAACATTCAGTACTTC.

CDR3 bases: TGTGCCAGCAGTTTACAGGGAACTAGCTCCTACGAGCAGTACTTC. It specifies CASSLQGTSSYEQYF. The gene calls are TRBV28 and TRBJ2-7; D might be TRBD1 or TRBD2, each matching 5 bases. Trimming removed 2 bases from V and 0 bases from J, with 11 bases in between. The V gene's germline CDR1 is MDHEN and CDR2 SYDVKM. The CDR3 runs 15 residues.

V usage is TRBV6-1 and J usage is TRBJ2-1; 10 bases fit TRBD1. J gave up 2 bases and V 7 bases, and 5 bases lay outside the gene matches. The CDR3 sequence is 15 residues long. The germline CDR1 and CDR2 sequences are MNHNS and SASEGT. Written as DNA, the CDR3 is TGTGCCAGCACTACAGGACAGGGGGCCTACAATGAGCAGTTCTTC. It codes for CASTTGQGAYNEQFF.

Details on this clone: Other DNA sequences in the same sample also yield this CDR3. This rearrangement joins TRBV7-9 to TRBJ1-5; the D gene is possibly TRBD1 (5 bases). Germline V gives CDR1 SEHNR, CDR2 FQNEAQ (reference sequence). The germline V and J ends were trimmed by 3 bases and 3 bases, with 9 bases remaining between them. This CDR3 spans 14 amino acids. The CDR3 DNA reads TGTGCCAGCAGCTTGGGGGGGAACAATCAGCCCCAGCATTTT. Translating gives CASSLGGNNQPQHF.

The rearrangement joins TRBV11-1 to TRBJ2-1; 10 bases fit TRBD2. The J segment lost 8 bases and the V segment lost 3 bases, leaving 7 bases of the junction unmatched. The CDR3 covers 15 residues. Per germline, CDR1 SGHAT and CDR2 FQDESV (reference sequence). The DNA for the CDR3 is TGTGCCAGCAGCTTGGGGCTAGCGGGAGCTTATGAGCAGTTCTTC. Its translation: CASSLGLAGAYEQFF.

The J gene is TRBJ1-5, the V gene TRBV2; D may be TRBD1 (6 bases). The CDR3 length is 17 residues. Germline CDR1 SNHLY, CDR2 FYNNEI. V was cut by 7 bases and J by 4 bases, with 23 bases left in between. The CDR3 region is CASKAGQRISRNQPQHF. The CDR3 DNA follows: TGTGCCAGCAAGGCGGGACAACGAATTTCAAGGAATCAGCCCCAGCATTTT.

This chain connects TRBV27 to TRBJ2-3, with D perhaps given as TRBD1 or TRBD2 (5 bases each). V lost 4 bases and J lost 2, with 10 bases in between. The CDR3 is 14 amino acids. The V gene's germline CDR1 is MNHEY and CDR2 SMNVEV (reference sequence). CDR3 sequence reads: CASSWDGPTDTQYF. For the CDR3, the DNA is TGTGCCAGCAGTTGGGACGGACCCACAGATACGCAGTATTTT.

CDR3 loop: CASSLSLGTKNIQYF. The CDR3 DNA reads TGTGCCAGCAGTTTATCCCTGGGGACCAAAAACATTCAGTACTTC. The V gene is TRBV27, the J gene TRBJ2-4; D is unresolved. V gave up 0 bases and J gave up 2 bases, with 8 bases separating them. The CDR3 runs to 15 residues. Germline CDR1 is MNHEY and CDR2 is SMNVEV (reference sequence).

The chain is built from TRBV7-9 and TRBJ2-2; TRBD2 agrees at 9 bases. In germline, CDR1 is SEHNR, CDR2 FQNEAQ (reference sequence). Trimming at V came to 6 bases and at J to 9 bases, leaving 11 bases not matched to a gene. The CDR3 sequence is 15 residues long. CDR3 protein: CASRSGTSPSRELFF. CDR3 sequence (DNA): TGTGCCAGCAGGTCTGGGACTAGCCCTTCACGGGAGCTGTTTTTT.

The rearrangement links TRBV10-2 to TRBJ2-3; D possibly corresponds to TRBD1 (6 bases). Germline CDR1 reads WSHSY; CDR2 reads SAAADI. V was cut by 5 bases and J by 2 bases, with 11 bases left in between. The CDR3 extends over 14 amino acids. The CDR3 region is CASSFGQNTDTQYF. CDR3 sequence (DNA): TGCGCCAGCAGTTTTGGACAGAACACAGATACGCAGTATTTT.

V and J are TRBV28 and TRBJ2-5; possible D gene TRBD1, 5 bases. The J call may be wrong; the DNA end is better matched by TRBJ2-7. The CDR3 contains 12 residues. Per the germline V gene, CDR1 is MDHEN and CDR2 is SYDVKM. The CDR3 DNA follows: TGTGCCAGCAGTCGCAGGGTCCACGAGCAGTACTTC. Protein product: CASSRRVHEQYF.

This chain connects TRBV19 to TRBJ1-1; 7 nucleotides line up with TRBD1. CDR3 length equals 17 residues. The V gene end was trimmed by 7 bases and the J gene end by 0 bases; junction bases not matched to a gene: 14. Germline CDR1 LNHDA, CDR2 SQIVND (reference sequence). CDR3 loop: CASTDRWTGQMNTEAFF. The CDR3 coding sequence is TGTGCCAGTACCGATCGTTGGACGGGACAGATGAACACTGAAGCTTTCTTT. The full variable domain, with the rest looked up from reference TRBV19 and TRBJ1-1, is DGGITQSPKYLFRKEGQNVTLSCEQNLNHDAMYWYRQDPGQGLRLIYYSQIVNDFQKGDIAEGYSVSREKKESFPLTVTSAQKNPTAFYLCASTDRWTGQMNTEAFFGQGTRLTVV.

The V gene is TRBV10-2, the J gene TRBJ1-5; D not resolved. Trimming left V 8 bases short and J 1 base short, with 12 bases between. The CDR3 has 14 residues. Germline V gene lookup returns CDR1 WSHSY and CDR2 SAAADI. For the CDR3, the DNA is TGCGCCAGCTCGGGAGGAGGGAGCAATCAGCCCCAGCATTTT. It yields the protein CASSGGGSNQPQHF.

This sequence joins TRBV27 and TRBJ2-7; weak D call: TRBD1 (6 bases). Trimming removed 2 bases from V and 6 bases from J, with 14 bases in between. The V gene's germline CDR1 is MNHEY and CDR2 SMNVEV (reference sequence). This CDR3 region has 14 residues. The CDR3 protein is CASSLMGAGFEQYF. In DNA, the CDR3 is TGTGCCAGCAGTTTAATGGGGGCGGGTTTCGAGCAGTACTTC.

The chain has TRBV13 and TRBJ1-1, with D tentatively TRBD1 (6 bases). The V end lost 5 bases, the J end lost 1 base, and 8 bases lay between the germline ends. This CDR3 comprises 13 residues. CDR1 and CDR2 from the germline V gene are PRHDT and FYEKMQ (reference sequence). CDR3 protein: CASSGGENTEAFF. The CDR3 bases are TGTGCCAGCAGCGGGGGCGAGAACACTGAAGCTTTCTTT.

This rearrangement joins TRBV19 to TRBJ2-5; possibly TRBD1 or TRBD2 for D (5 bases each). In germline, CDR1 is LNHDA, CDR2 SQIVND (reference sequence). The CDR3 contains 17 residues. V lost 5 bases and J lost 1, with 20 bases in between. The chain's CDR3 is CASSLRLTGTTQETQYF. In DNA, the CDR3 is TGTGCCAGTAGTCTACGCCTGACCGGGACGACCCAAGAGACCCAGTACTTC. The full variable domain, in which reference TRBV19 and TRBJ2-5 provide the parts outside the CDR3, is DGGITQSPKYLFRKEGQNVTLSCEQNLNHDAMYWYRQDPGQGLRLIYYSQIVNDFQKGDIAEGYSVSREKKESFPLTVTSAQKNPTAFYLCASSLRLTGTTQETQYFGPGTRLLVL.

This clone was observed a few times. This rearrangement joins TRBV4-1 to TRBJ1-1; possibly TRBD1 for D (5 bases). The germline CDR1 and CDR2 sequences are MGHRA and YSYEKL. The CDR3 has 18 amino acids. Trimming took 0 bases from V and 4 from J, leaving 21 bases between them. The CDR3 DNA reads as TGCGCCAGCAGCCAAGAAGGAGGGAGGGGCAGGAGGAGCACTGAAGCTTTCTTT. Its protein product is CASSQEGGRGRRSTEAFF.

Only a few counts were recorded for this clone. The chain joins TRBV29-1 to TRBJ1-1; tentative D call: TRBD1 (5 bases). V lost 8 bases to trimming and J lost 8 bases, with 15 bases between them. Germline CDR1 reads SQVTM; CDR2 reads ANQGSEA. The CDR3 has 11 amino acids. CDR3 DNA sequence: TGCAGCACACCTCACGGGGCCGAAGCTTTCTTT. The encoded protein is CSTPHGAEAFF.

This clone was found once. The chain links TRBV7-9 to TRBJ1-1; D gene uncertain. V dropped 5 bases and J dropped 5 bases, with 18 bases sitting between them. The CDR3 totals 15 residues. Germline V lookup: CDR1 SEHNR, CDR2 FQNEAQ (reference sequence). The CDR3 region has the DNA TGTGCCAGCAGCCCATATCCGGGGTCACAAACTGAAGCTTTCTTT. Protein product: CASSPYPGSQTEAFF.

The sample holds one count of this clone. The chain is built from TRBV5-8 and TRBJ2-7; 7 positions match TRBD2. V shed 6 bases, J shed 7 bases, and the junction held 7 bases outside the gene matches. Germline lookup yields CDR1 SGHTS and CDR2 YDEGEE. The CDR3 consists of 12 residues. The CDR3: CASTSGNREQYF. CDR3 bases: TGTGCCAGCACCAGCGGGAATAGGGAGCAGTACTTC.